The 19 T cell receptor beta chains reported below all come from one sample, sequenced in a study of human T cells and chemical hapten exposure. TCRdb passed the RACE reads through MiXCR, listing each CDR3 protein once. The sample has over 300,000 distinct CDR3 sequences; more than 4.5% are singletons. Documented time point: pre-sensitization, week 0. Sample treatment: therapeutic diphenylcyclopropenone sensitization with weekly scalp DPC. The source was whole blood, collected in connection with sensitization to the hapten diphenylcyclopropenone (DPC). The receptors were sampled from a woman aged 45-59 years with alopecia areata. Some clones in this sample may be carry-over from other donors' samples.

The sample holds many counts of this clonotype. The rearrangement joins TRBV19 to TRBJ2-5; D not resolved. Trimming left V 6 bases short and J 5 bases short, with 10 bases between. This CDR3 region has 12 residues. Germline-derived CDR1 and CDR2 are LNHDA and SQIVND (reference sequence). CDR3 sequence: CASRQSGETQYF. The CDR3 nucleotides are TGTGCCAGTAGGCAGTCCGGGGAGACCCAGTACTTC.

This sequence joins TRBV7-8 and TRBJ1-4; weak D call: TRBD1 (5 bases). V shed 5 bases and J shed 4 bases, with 11 bases lying between them. CDR3 length: 14 amino acids. Germline V CDR1 and CDR2: SGHVS, FQNEAQ. Here the CDR3 reads CASSAPDSNEKLFF. The CDR3 bases are TGTGCCAGCAGCGCACCCGACAGTAATGAAAAACTGTTTTTT.

Many counts were recorded for this clonotype. The gene calls are TRBV12-3 or TRBV12-4 and TRBJ2-7; the match to TRBD2 covers 7 bases. V was pared by 1 base and J by 5 bases, with 2 bases of the junction left unmatched. The CDR3 has 13 amino acids. The DNA of the CDR3 is TGTGCCAGCAGTTTAGGGGGGGGAAACGAGCAGTACTTC. This codes for CASSLGGGNEQYF.

Many counts were recorded for this clonotype. The chain couples TRBV30 to TRBJ2-7; 8 nucleotides match TRBD1. Germline-derived CDR1 and CDR2 are GTSNPN and SVGIG (reference sequence). V lost 2 bases to trimming and J lost 2 bases; unmatched junction nucleotides: 8. CDR3 size: 15 residues. The CDR3 spells CAWSTGQGAPYEQYF. DNA for the CDR3: TGTGCCTGGAGTACAGGGCAGGGGGCCCCCTACGAGCAGTACTTC.

The chain links TRBV2 to TRBJ1-5, with 7 positions matching TRBD1. J gave up 4 bases and V 7 bases, and 10 bases lay outside the gene matches. This CDR3 region has 15 residues. Germline V gene lookup returns CDR1 SNHLY and CDR2 FYNNEI. In nucleotides, the CDR3 is TGTGCCAGCACCTTCTCGACAGGGCCAAATCAGCCCCAGCATTTT. Encoded protein: CASTFSTGPNQPQHF. Variable domain in full (rest from reference TRBV2 and TRBJ1-5): EPEVTQTPSHQVTQMGQEVILRCVPISNHLYFYWYRQILGQKVEFLVSFYNNEISEKSEIFDDQFSVERPDGSNFTLKIRSTKLEDSAMYFCASTFSTGPNQPQHFGDGTRLSIL.

V is TRBV7-2 and J is TRBJ2-1; TRBD2 might be the D (6 bases). The CDR3 loop spans 11 amino acids. Germline CDR1 and CDR2: SGHTA and FQGNSA. V gave up 7 bases and J gave up 7 bases, with 8 bases separating them. The CDR3 protein is CASNGGNEQFF. The CDR3 bases are TGTGCCAGCAACGGAGGGAATGAGCAGTTCTTC.

Many counts were recorded for this clonotype. This chain joins TRBV5-1 and TRBJ2-5; 7 nucleotides agree with TRBD1. J lost 1 base, V lost 0 bases, and 6 bases had no gene match. Germline V lookup: CDR1 SGHRS, CDR2 YFSETQ. The CDR3 consists of 16 residues. The CDR3 here is CASSLGTQGLQETQYF. CDR3 sequence (DNA): TGCGCCAGCAGCTTGGGGACACAGGGGCTCCAAGAGACCCAGTACTTC.

This clonotype has just a few counts. This chain links TRBV29-1 with TRBJ1-5; tentative D call: TRBD1 (5 bases). V lost 5 bases, J lost 6 bases, and 14 bases lay in between. This CDR3 spans 13 amino acids. CDR1 SQVTM and CDR2 ANQGSEA come from the germline V gene. CDR3 DNA sequence: TGCAGCGTTACCAACAGGCTGGGTCAGCCCCAGCATTTT. Protein product: CSVTNRLGQPQHF.

This clonotype was counted between two and nine times. The chain recombines TRBV27 with TRBJ1-5, with 8 bases aligning to TRBD1. The CDR3 extends over 13 amino acids. The V gene's germline CDR1 is MNHEY and CDR2 SMNVEV (reference sequence). V shed 8 bases and J 5 bases; nucleotides not matched to a gene: 5. This chain's CDR3 is CASGGQDYQPQHF. CDR3 bases: TGTGCCAGCGGGGGACAGGACTATCAGCCCCAGCATTTT.

In this sample, this clonotype turned up many times. This rearrangement joins TRBV9 to TRBJ2-1; tentatively, D is TRBD2 (7 bases). Germline values: CDR1 SGDLS, CDR2 YYNGEE. This CDR3 region has 15 residues. V lost 7 bases, J lost 2 bases, and 16 bases lay in between. The CDR3 is CASARGGLPYNEQFF. Here the CDR3 DNA reads TGTGCCAGCGCGAGGGGGGGCTTACCCTACAATGAGCAGTTCTTC.

This clonotype occurred many times. The V call is TRBV4-1, the J call TRBJ1-6; 7 bases align to TRBD1. The length of the CDR3 is 16 residues. CDR1 and CDR2 (germline): MGHRA, YSYEKL. Germline trimming cut 3 bases from V and 5 bases from J; bases unmatched to any gene: 7. The CDR3 here is CASSQRQGKNNSPLHF. CDR3 nucleotide sequence: TGCGCCAGCAGCCAGCGACAGGGAAAGAATAATTCACCCCTCCACTTT.

This chain joins TRBV4-3 and TRBJ2-7, with 7 bases aligning to TRBD2. This CDR3 has 17 amino acids. The V gene's germline CDR1 is LGHNA and CDR2 YSLEER. Unmatched junction bases numbered 15, after V lost 0 bases and J lost 7 bases. The CDR3 region has the DNA TGCGCCAGCAGCCAAGATCCTCTGGCGGGAGCAACGGGAGAGCAGTACTTC. This gives the protein CASSQDPLAGATGEQYF.

This clonotype was observed many times. This rearrangement joins TRBV10-3 to TRBJ2-4; D unresolved. The CDR3 has 16 residues. The germline V and J ends were trimmed by 2 bases and 2 bases, with 13 bases remaining between them. Germline CDR1 and CDR2: ENHRY and SYGVKD. The CDR3 region has the DNA TGTGCCATCAGTGAGACGCAAACTTCGACCAAAAACATTCAGTACTTC. Amino acids: CAISETQTSTKNIQYF.

J is TRBJ1-1 and V is TRBV20-1, with a weak D call TRBD1 (6 bases). CDR3 size: 15 residues. V was clipped by 3 bases and J by 4 bases, with 18 bases between them. The V gene's germline CDR1 is DFQATT and CDR2 SNEGSKA (reference sequence). CDR3 loop: CSAREGWQGSTEAFF. CDR3 sequence (DNA): TGCAGTGCTAGGGAAGGTTGGCAGGGGTCCACTGAAGCTTTCTTT.

This rearrangement joins TRBV11-2 to TRBJ2-3; 9 nucleotides agree with TRBD2. With V trimmed by 5 bases and J by 4 bases, 10 bases remained unmatched. This CDR3 comprises 16 residues. CDR1 and CDR2 from the germline V gene are SGHAT and FQNNGV. DNA for the CDR3: TGTGCCAGCAGCCGGTATTTAGCGGGAGCGGCAGATACGCAGTATTTT. Translation: CASSRYLAGAADTQYF.

The sample holds a few counts of this clonotype. The V and J genes are TRBV5-1 and TRBJ2-2; D is perhaps TRBD1 (6 bases). This CDR3 region has 14 residues. Trimming took 6 bases from V and 1 from J, leaving 10 bases between them. CDR1 and CDR2 from the germline V gene are SGHRS and YFSETQ. The CDR3 DNA reads as TGCGCCAGCACCCAAGGGGGGAACACCGGGGAGCTGTTTTTT. Translation: CASTQGGNTGELFF.

This rearrangement joins TRBV9 to TRBJ1-6; 7 nucleotides match TRBD1. CDR3 length equals 14 residues. Germline CDR1 and CDR2: SGDLS and YYNGEE. Trimming cost V 4 bases and J 5 bases; bases outside gene matches: 3. Here the CDR3 reads CASSSGTDNSPLHF. The CDR3 DNA reads TGTGCCAGCAGCTCGGGGACAGATAATTCACCCCTCCACTTT.

This clonotype was counted ten times or more. The chain links TRBV29-1 to TRBJ2-3; maybe TRBD1 (6 bases). Deletions cut 3 bases from V and 2 bases from J, with 12 bases between. In germline, CDR1 is SQVTM, CDR2 ANQGSEA. CDR3 length: 14 amino acids. The CDR3 sequence is CSVEKTGTTDTQYF. CDR3 bases: TGCAGCGTTGAGAAAACAGGGACCACAGATACGCAGTATTTT.

J is TRBJ1-1 and V is TRBV24-1, with 9 nucleotides matching TRBD1. Germline-derived CDR1 and CDR2 are KGHDR and SFDVKD. CDR3 length: 13 amino acids. Trimming cost V 7 bases and J 3 bases; bases outside gene matches: 2. Here the CDR3 reads CATRGQGDTEAFF. CDR3 nucleotide sequence: TGTGCCACCAGGGGACAGGGTGACACTGAAGCTTTCTTT.